These 3 T cell receptor beta chains came from one sample sequenced in a study of T cells after yellow fever vaccination. Via MiXCR, TCRdb re-called the 5' RACE reads, giving one row per CDR3 protein. The data contain under 350,000 distinct CDR3 sequences, approximately 4% of them seen just once; the ten biggest clones take up 20% to 25%. The specimen comprised PBMCs, sampled 5 days after the yellow fever booster vaccination. These receptors originate from a man between 18 and 29 years old who received the YFV17D yellow fever vaccine.

This clonotype came up many times. This chain's CDR3 is CASSLGLNNEQFF. CDR3 coding DNA: TGCGCCAGCAGCTTGGGGCTTAACAATGAGCAGTTCTTC. V gene TRBV5-1 combines with J gene TRBJ2-1; no definite D call. This CDR3 comprises 13 residues. V was cut by 0 bases and J by 5 bases, with 6 bases left in between. The germline CDR1 and CDR2 sequences are SGHRS and YFSETQ.

This clonotype showed up just a few times. This chain links TRBV7-6 with TRBJ2-5; D not resolved. This CDR3 spans 11 amino acids. V lost 5 bases and J lost 6, with 7 bases in between. CDR1 is SGHVS and CDR2 is FNYEAQ in the germline V gene. DNA of the CDR3: TGTGCCAGCAGCCCATCGAAGACCCAGTACTTC. Translated, it gives CASSPSKTQYF.

This clonotype was counted a few times. This sequence joins TRBV5-4 and TRBJ1-1; D may be TRBD1 (6 bases). There are 14 residues in the CDR3. The germline V gene has CDR1 SGHNT and CDR2 YYREEE (reference sequence). V lost 0 bases, J lost 5 bases, and 11 bases lay in between. The CDR3 DNA follows: TGTGCCAGCAGCTTGGTAGGGGGAGAAACTGAAGCTTTCTTT. Translation: CASSLVGGETEAFF.